The 3 T cell receptor beta chains in this list originate from one sample, sequenced in a study of T cell responses to AZD1222 COVID-19 vaccine. Sequencing was performed with immunoSEQ multiplex PCR; in TCRdb, only in-frame clones are kept and a portion is missing. Here the sample spans around 140,000 clones, nearly 90% being singletons. This material consisted of peripheral blood, taken 28 days after the second dose of the MenACWY control vaccine. Every receptor here comes from an adult who received the MenACWY meningococcal vaccine as a control.

This clone was found once. V usage is TRBV9 and J usage is TRBJ2-1; D remains ambiguous. Per the germline V gene, CDR1 is SGDLS and CDR2 is YYNGEE. This CDR3 comprises 14 residues. V gave up 4 bases and J gave up 7 bases, with 15 bases separating them. The CDR3 loop reads CASSSPRVGNEQFF. Here the CDR3 DNA reads TGTGCCAGCAGCTCCCCTAGGGTCGGAAATGAGCAGTTCTTC.

This clone was counted a few times. The rearrangement joins TRBV10-3 to TRBJ2-7; 7 nucleotides line up with TRBD1. Germline V gene data show CDR1 as ENHRY and CDR2 as SYGVKD. V trimming: 5 bases; J trimming: 5 bases; junction bases outside the gene matches: 9. This CDR3 has 14 amino acids. CDR3 sequence (DNA): TGTGCCATCAGTCCGGGACAGAGTTCCAACGAGCAGTACTTC. This sequence encodes CAISPGQSSNEQYF.

This clone has just a few counts. V and J are TRBV6-1 and TRBJ1-1; D gene unclear. CDR1 MNHNS and CDR2 SASEGT come from the germline V gene. The ends were cut back, 2 bases at V and 9 bases at J, with 16 bases in the middle. The CDR3 consists of 14 residues. CDR3 bases: TGTGCCAGCAGTGAACTAGCCCAACAGCTTCAAGCTTTCTTT. Its translation: CASSELAQQLQAFF.